Below are 9 T cell receptor beta chains sequenced from a single sample in a study of regulatory T cells in long-lasting Graves disease (dated by TCRdb to about 2021). Sample time point, as interpreted from the label and publication: persistent/refractory GD, antithyroid drugs over 5 years with positive TRAb. For both TCR sequencing and RNA sequencing, RNA was extracted from PBMCs using TRIzol. Libraries were prepared through multiplex PCR. The sequencer was an Illumina HiSeq 4000. CDR3 regions were amplified by Arm-PCR with iRepertoire HTBI primers to construct TCR beta libraries. The raw public reads went through TCRdb reprocessing: fastp at Q25, MiXCR clone calling, in-frame beta chains kept. Rows are combined by CDR3 protein, so each entry shows the most common genes and DNA. In all, the sample holds about 660,000 distinct CDR3 sequences, and around 30% of those were seen once. Of the sample, about two fifths falls within the top ten clones.

This specimen consisted of peripheral blood mononuclear cells (PBMCs), obtained when the disease was refractory, from a patient treated with antithyroid drugs. All receptors derive from a female donor with Graves disease.

The V call is TRBV20-1, the J call TRBJ1-5, with D unresolved. The CDR3 runs 16 residues. Trimming took off 0 bases at V and 0 bases at J, with 12 bases between the two ends. Germline loops: CDR1 DFQATT, CDR2 SNEGSKA (reference sequence). CDR3 sequence (DNA): TGCAGTGCTAGAGATCTTGCAGTTTCTAGCAATCAGCCCCAGCATTTT. As protein: CSARDLAVSSNQPQHF.

This clonotype has only a few counts. The V and J genes are TRBV12-3 or TRBV12-4 and TRBJ1-5, with a possible D match to TRBD1 (6 bases). Trimming left V 5 bases short and J 4 bases short, with 15 bases between. The CDR3 sequence is 15 residues long. CDR3 sequence: CASSQDSKSNQPQHF. Here the CDR3 DNA reads TGTGCCAGCAGTCAGGACAGCAAGTCTAATCAGCCCCAGCATTTT.

V is TRBV28 and J is TRBJ2-2, with 7 bases identical to TRBD1. J was trimmed by 4 bases and V by 5 bases; bases with no gene match: 4. CDR1 is MDHEN and CDR2 is SYDVKM in the germline V gene. CDR3 length: 14 residues. In DNA, the CDR3 is TGTGCCAGCAGTGACAGGGACGGCACCGGGGAGCTGTTTTTT. Residues: CASSDRDGTGELFF.

The chain joins TRBV20-1 to TRBJ1-1; no definite D call. The CDR3 sequence is 11 residues long. CDR1 and CDR2 from the germline V gene are DFQATT and SNEGSKA (reference sequence). V gave up 6 bases and J gave up 3 bases, with 8 bases separating them. This CDR3 is CSAPEYTEAFF. The DNA for the CDR3 is TGCAGTGCCCCAGAGTACACTGAAGCTTTCTTT.

This clonotype is a singleton in its sample. V and J are TRBV25-1 and TRBJ1-3; a possible D gene is TRBD1 (5 bases). This CDR3 spans 15 amino acids. CDR1 is MGHDK, CDR2 SYGVNS, per germline. Trimming took off 6 bases at V and 0 bases at J, with 12 bases between the two ends. The CDR3 region has the DNA TGTGCCAGCAGGCGGGGGGGGGGCTCTGGAAACACCATATATTTT. The encoded protein is CASRRGGGSGNTIYF.

V and J are TRBV20-1 and TRBJ2-3; TRBD2 matches at 10 bases. The CDR3 consists of 16 residues. The germline CDR1 and CDR2 sequences are DFQATT and SNEGSKA (reference sequence). V lost 6 bases and J lost 1; bases outside the gene matches: 10. The CDR3 loop reads CSATATGTSGTDTQYF. CDR3 DNA: TGCAGTGCCACCGCGACCGGGACTAGCGGCACAGATACGCAGTATTTT.

The gene calls are TRBV10-3 and TRBJ2-7; TRBD1 might be the D (6 bases). Germline loops: CDR1 ENHRY, CDR2 SYGVKD. Trimming left V 5 bases short and J 1 base short, with 15 bases between. The CDR3 consists of 15 residues. CDR3 nucleotide sequence: TGTGCCATCAGTCAGGGGCCTCTACAGTCCTACGAGCAGTACTTC. This sequence encodes CAISQGPLQSYEQYF.

A few counts support this clonotype. The rearrangement uses TRBV7-9 and TRBJ1-2; 11 bases line up with TRBD1. There are 15 residues in the CDR3. V gave up 5 bases and J gave up 5 bases; unmatched junction bases: 7. The germline V gene has CDR1 SEHNR and CDR2 FQNEAQ (reference sequence). The CDR3 spells CASSQGQGVRYGYTF. The CDR3 coding sequence is TGTGCCAGCAGCCAGGGACAGGGGGTTCGGTATGGCTACACCTTC. The full variable domain, in which reference TRBV7-9 and TRBJ1-2 provide the parts outside the CDR3, is DTGVSQNPRHKITKRGQNVTFRCDPISEHNRLYWYRQTLGQGPEFLTYFQNEAQLEKSRLLSDRFSAERPKGSFSTLEIQRTEQGDSAMYLCASSQGQGVRYGYTFGSGTRLTVV.

This clonotype was recorded at least ten times. The chain joins TRBV12-3 or TRBV12-4 to TRBJ1-2; 7 nucleotides line up with TRBD1. The V and J ends lost 5 bases and 8 bases, in that order; junction bases with no gene match: 2. This CDR3 is built from 11 residues. As DNA, the CDR3 is TGTGCCAGCAGTACAGGGGTGGGCTACACCTTC. This codes for CASSTGVGYTF.